Listed here are 31 T cell receptor beta chains from one sample, sequenced in a study of T cells after posttransplantation cyclophosphamide. Treatment was busulfan-fludarabine conditioning, a marrow graft, and cyclophosphamide on days +3 and +4. The protocol was immunoSEQ multiplex PCR, while the TCRdb copy is restricted to in-frame clones and leaves out a portion. The table lists fewer than 20,000 clones, approximately 69% of them singletons. The material sequenced was PBMCs, taken after an allogeneic stem cell transplant with post-transplant cyclophosphamide. All receptors come from a male patient in his thirties who received an allogeneic stem cell transplant from a related donor, was CMV-positive, and had acute GVHD only. The graft donor may be the source of some T cells.

The chain uses TRBV7-8 and TRBJ1-2, with D possibly TRBD1 on 6 matching bases. Germline CDR1 is SGHVS and CDR2 is FQNEAQ. The CDR3 loop spans 13 amino acids. V was shortened by 5 bases and J by 8 bases, with 15 bases between the two germline ends. CDR3 residues: CASSARDMRGYTF. The CDR3 DNA sequence: TGTGCCAGCAGCGCCCGGGACATGAGAGGCTACACCTTC.

The chain combines TRBV5-1 with TRBJ2-5, with unresolved D. The germline gives CDR1 SGHRS, CDR2 YFSETQ. This CDR3 has 16 amino acids. V shed 0 bases and J shed 2 bases, with 14 bases lying between them. The CDR3 DNA reads as TGCGCCAGCAGCTTGGCCTTATTCGCAGATCAAGAGACCCAGTACTTC. Its translation: CASSLALFADQETQYF. Full variable domain (remainder filled in from reference TRBV5-1 and TRBJ2-5): KAGVTQTPRYLIKTRGQQVTLSCSPISGHRSVSWYQQTPGQGLQFLFEYFSETQRNKGNFPGRFSGRQFSNSRSEMNVSTLELGDSALYLCASSLALFADQETQYFGPGTRLLVL.

V usage is TRBV2 and J usage is TRBJ1-3; no firm D call. The CDR3 runs to 13 residues. V was shortened by 3 bases and J by 7 bases, with 10 bases between the two germline ends. CDR1 and CDR2 (germline): SNHLY, FYNNEI. The CDR3 nucleotides read TGTGCCAGCAGTGAGGAGCCGGCGAACACCATATATTTT. It codes for CASSEEPANTIYF. The full variable domain, completed using reference TRBV2 and TRBJ1-3, is EPEVTQTPSHQVTQMGQEVILRCVPISNHLYFYWYRQILGQKVEFLVSFYNNEISEKSEIFDDQFSVERPDGSNFTLKIRSTKLEDSAMYFCASSEEPANTIYFGEGSWLTVV.

This clone was seen once. The V call is TRBV18, the J call TRBJ1-6, with D uncertain. Germline CDR1 KGHSH, CDR2 LQKENI. Trimming took 2 bases from V and 6 from J, leaving 8 bases between them. The CDR3 is 14 amino acids. CDR3 sequence: CASSPKESNSPLHF. CDR3 in DNA: TGTGCCAGCTCACCAAAGGAGAGTAATTCACCCCTCCACTTT.

The chain has TRBV7-2 and TRBJ2-3; D is perhaps TRBD2 (7 bases). The germline V gene encodes CDR1 SGHTA and CDR2 FQGNSA. Trimming pared 5 bases from V and 1 base from J, leaving 19 bases between. This CDR3 has 17 amino acids. In DNA form, the CDR3 reads TGTGCCAGCAGCCTTAGGAGCCGGGGGGCCCGCACAGATACGCAGTATTTT. This gives the protein CASSLRSRGARTDTQYF.

This chain links TRBV29-1 with TRBJ1-3; TRBD1 aligns across 12 bases. V gave up 5 bases and J gave up 0 bases; unmatched junction bases: 5. There are 16 residues in the CDR3. Germline V CDR1 and CDR2: SQVTM, ANQGSEA. The CDR3 loop reads CSVRGQGARSGNTIYF. CDR3 in DNA: TGCAGCGTTCGGGGACAGGGGGCGCGCTCTGGAAACACCATATATTTT.

The chain is built from TRBV5-4 and TRBJ1-1; D call uncertain. This CDR3 comprises 15 residues. Per the germline V gene, CDR1 is SGHNT and CDR2 is YYREEE (reference sequence). Deletions cut 3 bases from V and 6 bases from J, with 18 bases between. CDR3 coding DNA: TGTGCCAGCAGCTCCACCCTCGGGAGGTCGGCTGAAGCTTTCTTT. It yields the protein CASSSTLGRSAEAFF.

CDR3 bases: TGTGCCAGCAGCCCCACTCGGGACACCGGGGAGCTGTTTTTT. It is translated as CASSPTRDTGELFF. The chain links TRBV7-3 to TRBJ2-2; the D is unclear. The CDR3 consists of 14 residues. Deletions cut 5 bases from V and 3 bases from J, with 10 bases between. Germline CDR1 is SGHTA and CDR2 is FQGTGA.

The chain combines TRBV6-5 with TRBJ2-7, with D possibly TRBD2 on 5 matching bases. The CDR3 spans 12 residues. Germline assignment: CDR1 MNHEY and CDR2 SVGAGI. The germline V and J ends were trimmed by 10 bases and 2 bases, with 12 bases remaining between them. The CDR3 DNA is TGTGCCACCTCCGGGGTCCCCTACGAGCAGTACTTC. Protein product: CATSGVPYEQYF.

V is TRBV7-2 and J is TRBJ2-1, with D possibly matching TRBD2 (7 bases). In germline, CDR1 is SGHTA, CDR2 FQGNSA. V lost 2 bases to trimming and J lost 4 bases, with 12 bases between them. This CDR3 spans 15 amino acids. CDR3 bases: TGTGCCAGCAGCTTATCCGGGGGGCTTTACAATGAGCAGTTCTTC. This codes for CASSLSGGLYNEQFF.

The chain couples TRBV2 to TRBJ2-1; D gene ambiguous. The germline V gene encodes CDR1 SNHLY and CDR2 FYNNEI. This CDR3 has 13 residues. V was trimmed by 7 bases and J by 0 bases, leaving 7 bases between them. The CDR3 sequence: CASIQNSYNEQFF. For the CDR3, the DNA is TGTGCCAGCATACAGAACTCCTACAATGAGCAGTTCTTC.

This chain connects TRBV19 to TRBJ1-1; TRBD1 agrees at 9 bases. Per germline, CDR1 LNHDA and CDR2 SQIVND (reference sequence). V was pared by 4 bases and J by 1 base, with 1 base of the junction left unmatched. The CDR3 totals 14 residues. The CDR3 nucleotides are TGTGCCAGTAGTAGGACAGGGGCGAACACTGAAGCTTTCTTT. Translation: CASSRTGANTEAFF.

This chain joins TRBV30 and TRBJ1-6, with TRBD1 identical over 11 bases. The CDR3 runs 17 residues. V lost 1 base to trimming and J lost 13 bases; unmatched junction nucleotides: 15. Germline-derived CDR1 and CDR2 are GTSNPN and SVGIG (reference sequence). As DNA, the CDR3 is TGTGCCTGGAGTGACAGCGCCTGGACAGGGGGCTTAGGGCCCCTCCACTTT. Protein product: CAWSDSAWTGGLGPLHF.

A note on this clone: The CDR3 ends on some other residue instead of the conserved phenylalanine or tryptophan, so this is likely a read error. J is TRBJ1-6 and V is TRBV18; the match to TRBD1 covers 12 bases. The germline V gene has CDR1 KGHSH and CDR2 LQKENI. The V gene end was trimmed by 5 bases and the J gene end by 8 bases; junction bases not matched to a gene: 4. There are 15 residues in the CDR3. The CDR3: CASSFGTGGYSPLHL. In nucleotides, the CDR3 is TGTGCCAGCTCATTTGGGACAGGGGGCTATTCACCCCTCCACCTT.

In this sample, this clone turned up once. The chain carries TRBV7-9 and TRBJ2-7; D gene uncertain. Germline-derived CDR1 and CDR2 are SEHNR and FQNEAQ (reference sequence). Trimming left V 4 bases short and J 2 bases short, with 9 bases between. The length of the CDR3 is 13 residues. The CDR3 DNA sequence: TGTGCCAGCAGCTCCGGTCTGACCTACGAGCAGTACTTC. The encoded protein is CASSSGLTYEQYF.

This clone was counted between two and nine times. CDR3 DNA: TGTGCCAGCAGCGGGCAGGGCTCGGGTCAGCCCCAGCATTTT. Translation: CASSGQGSGQPQHF. The chain is built from TRBV9 and TRBJ1-5, with D possibly being TRBD1 (5 bases). This CDR3 is 14 amino acids long. Germline values: CDR1 SGDLS, CDR2 YYNGEE. Trimming removed 3 bases from V and 6 bases from J, with 13 bases in between.

The chain joins TRBV18 to TRBJ1-5; 7 nucleotides align to TRBD1. The CDR3 is 15 residues long. Germline loops: CDR1 KGHSH, CDR2 LQKENI. Losses at the gene ends were 5 bases for V and 2 bases for J; bases not matched to a gene: 6. The CDR3 sequence: CASSMTGQGNQPQHF. The CDR3 bases are TGTGCCAGCTCAATGACAGGGCAGGGCAATCAGCCCCAGCATTTT.

This sequence joins TRBV2 and TRBJ2-2, with D maybe TRBD2 (7 bases). Germline CDR1 is SNHLY and CDR2 is FYNNEI. Trimming took 7 bases from V and 7 from J, leaving 16 bases between them. This CDR3 has 14 amino acids. The CDR3 here is CASMRGGLNGELFF. DNA for the CDR3: TGTGCCAGCATGAGGGGGGGCCTGAACGGGGAGCTGTTTTTT.

This chain connects TRBV7-6 to TRBJ1-5, with D possibly matching TRBD1 (6 bases). CDR3 length: 16 residues. Germline CDR1 is SGHVS and CDR2 is FNYEAQ. V shed 4 bases and J shed 3 bases, with 16 bases lying between them. The CDR3 loop is CASSSSAGTINQPQHF. As DNA, the CDR3 is TGTGCCAGCAGCTCTTCTGCCGGGACAATCAATCAGCCCCAGCATTTT.

The J gene is TRBJ1-1, the V gene TRBV10-3, with D possibly TRBD1 on 5 matching bases. Trimming left V 10 bases short and J 1 base short, with 10 bases between. CDR3 length equals 12 residues. CDR1 is ENHRY and CDR2 is SYGVKD in the germline V gene. This CDR3 reads CATAGGNTEAFF. CDR3 nucleotides: TGTGCCACCGCGGGGGGGAACACTGAAGCTTTCTTT.

This chain uses TRBV4-3 with TRBJ2-3; TRBD1 matches 9 bases. V shed 0 bases, J shed 5 bases, and the junction held 9 bases outside the gene matches. This CDR3 comprises 17 residues. Germline V gene lookup returns CDR1 LGHNA and CDR2 YSLEER. The CDR3 sequence is CASSQEGQGSPLDTQYF. The DNA of the CDR3 is TGCGCCAGCAGCCAAGAGGGACAGGGCTCTCCCTTAGATACGCAGTATTTT.

The genes are TRBV6-4 and TRBJ1-1; D might be TRBD1 (6 bases). Germline V gives CDR1 MRHNA, CDR2 SNTAGT. V lost 2 bases and J 4 bases, leaving 8 bases between the germline ends. CDR3 size: 13 residues. CDR3 sequence: CASSDQTGTEAFF. The CDR3 DNA reads TGTGCCAGCAGTGACCAGACAGGCACTGAAGCTTTCTTT.

The chain couples TRBV18 to TRBJ2-5; 9 nucleotides align to TRBD1. The CDR3 spans 15 residues. Germline values: CDR1 KGHSH, CDR2 LQKENI. J lost 4 bases, V lost 1 base, and 4 bases had no gene match. The DNA of the CDR3 is TGTGCCAGCTCACCACAACAGGGGGCTGGAGAGACCCAGTACTTC. It translates to CASSPQQGAGETQYF.

The rearrangement links TRBV7-2 to TRBJ2-3; a weak D match, TRBD2 (5 bases). The CDR3 has 14 amino acids. CDR1 is SGHTA and CDR2 is FQGNSA in the germline V gene. Trimming removed 3 bases from V and 2 bases from J, with 9 bases in between. CDR3 amino acids: CASSFGLLTDTQYF. The CDR3, as DNA: TGTGCCAGCAGCTTCGGACTGCTCACAGATACGCAGTATTTT.

This chain connects TRBV7-2 to TRBJ1-2; 7 nucleotides line up with TRBD1. Trimming cost V 6 bases and J 4 bases; bases outside gene matches: 11. The V gene's germline CDR1 is SGHTA and CDR2 FQGNSA. This CDR3 contains 15 residues. The CDR3 sequence is CASSRTGDPFYGYTF. The CDR3 coding sequence is TGTGCCAGCAGTCGGACAGGAGACCCTTTCTATGGCTACACCTTC.

The rearrangement uses TRBV7-6 and TRBJ1-2; D call uncertain. The germline V gene has CDR1 SGHVS and CDR2 FNYEAQ. V lost 5 bases to trimming and J lost 5 bases, with 9 bases between them. The CDR3 has 12 residues. The CDR3 DNA reads TGTGCCAGCAGCGGGAGAGGGTATGGCTACACCTTC. Encoded protein: CASSGRGYGYTF.

This clone came up a few times. The chain employs TRBV11-2 and TRBJ1-1; weak D call: TRBD1 (6 bases). CDR1 is SGHAT, CDR2 FQNNGV, per germline. V was clipped by 3 bases and J by 4 bases, with 12 bases between them. The CDR3 is made up of 14 amino acids. The chain's CDR3 is CASSFEGVGTEAFF. In DNA form, the CDR3 reads TGTGCCAGCAGCTTTGAGGGGGTCGGCACTGAAGCTTTCTTT.

About this clone: Sequence at one end of the junction differs from germline and may be a read error. The chain links TRBV30 to TRBJ1-6, with a weak D call TRBD1 (6 bases). CDR1 and CDR2 (germline): GTSNPN, SVGIG (reference sequence). The CDR3 extends over 16 amino acids. CDR3 sequence: CACIRGATSSNSPLHF. CDR3 nucleotides: TGTGCCTGTATTCGGGGGGCCACCTCCTCTAATTCACCCCTCCACTTT.

J is TRBJ1-2 and V is TRBV10-1; 7 bases match TRBD1. V lost 6 bases and J lost 6; bases outside the gene matches: 4. The germline V gene encodes CDR1 WNHNN and CDR2 SYGVQD (reference sequence). This CDR3 has 12 residues. The CDR3 bases are TGCGCCAGCAGACAAACAGGGGATGGCTACACCTTC. Protein product: CASRQTGDGYTF.

This clone was seen once. The chain has TRBV28 and TRBJ2-7; TRBD1 is a possible D gene (5 bases). V lost 7 bases to trimming and J lost 4 bases, with 11 bases between them. The germline V gene has CDR1 MDHEN and CDR2 SYDVKM. The CDR3 has 12 residues. CDR3 in DNA: TGTGCCAGCACCGGCAGGGTGTACGAGCAGTACTTC. Amino acids: CASTGRVYEQYF.

This clone was seen a few times. The chain has TRBV13 and TRBJ1-2; unclear D gene. The CDR3 covers 14 residues. Trimming pared 3 bases from V and 2 bases from J, leaving 10 bases between. CDR1 PRHDT and CDR2 FYEKMQ come from the germline V gene (reference sequence). The CDR3 bases are TGTGCCAGCAGCTTCGGTGGCAGGAACTATGGCTACACCTTC. Residues: CASSFGGRNYGYTF.